A single sample gave rise to the 12 T cell receptor beta chains below, sequenced in a study (dated by TCRdb to 2016 to 2017). The library came from RT-PCR. Sequencing was performed on an Illumina MiSeq. The raw public reads went through TCRdb reprocessing: fastp at Q25, MiXCR clone calling, in-frame beta chains kept. Every distinct CDR3 protein forms one entry, paired with its most common genes and DNA. For this sample there are more than 600,000 distinct CDR3 sequences; approximately 15% appear just once. The ten largest make up roughly 3.9% of the sample. Sequenced: memory CD4+ T cells from blood. These receptor sequences come from a female donor in good health, serving as a healthy control.

The chain is built from TRBV20-1 and TRBJ1-5; tentative D call: TRBD1 (6 bases). The ends were cut back, 0 bases at V and 6 bases at J, with 18 bases in the middle. Germline V gene data show CDR1 as DFQATT and CDR2 as SNEGSKA (reference sequence). The length of the CDR3 is 16 residues. The DNA of the CDR3 is TGCAGTGCTAGAGATCGCCGCAGGGGTTACAGTCAGCCCCAGCATTTT. It encodes CSARDRRRGYSQPQHF.

The V call is TRBV19, the J call TRBJ2-7; 10 bases map to TRBD1. CDR3 length: 15 residues. Looked up from germline, CDR1 is LNHDA and CDR2 is SQIVND (reference sequence). V shed 7 bases and J 3 bases; nucleotides not matched to a gene: 9. The CDR3 protein is CASTRTGQGLYEQYF. In DNA form, the CDR3 reads TGTGCCAGTACCCGTACGGGACAGGGGCTCTACGAGCAGTACTTC. The full variable domain, rest sourced from reference TRBV19 and TRBJ2-7, is DGGITQSPKYLFRKEGQNVTLSCEQNLNHDAMYWYRQDPGQGLRLIYYSQIVNDFQKGDIAEGYSVSREKKESFPLTVTSAQKNPTAFYLCASTRTGQGLYEQYFGPGTRLTVT.

V and J are TRBV20-1 and TRBJ2-3; the D gene could be TRBD1 or TRBD2 (5 bases each). The CDR3 loop spans 14 amino acids. With 5 bases removed from V and 4 bases from J, the gap between germline ends came to 16 bases. From germline, CDR1 is DFQATT and CDR2 SNEGSKA (reference sequence). The CDR3, as DNA: TGCAGTGCTCCGAGGGGAGAGGTTGCAGATACGCAGTATTTT. Translating it yields CSAPRGEVADTQYF.

A remark on this clonotype: A read error may account for a junction end that differs from germline. The chain carries TRBV6-1 and TRBJ2-3; the D is unclear. The CDR3 extends over 14 amino acids. Germline V gene lookup returns CDR1 MNHNS and CDR2 SASEGT. Here the CDR3 DNA reads TGTGCCAGAAGTGAAGGGATAAGCACAGATACGCAGTATTTT. It is translated as CARSEGISTDTQYF.

CDR3: CASSRQMGQPQHF. Here the CDR3 DNA reads TGTGCCAGCAGTCGACAGATGGGTCAGCCCCAGCATTTT. The chain combines TRBV6-5 with TRBJ1-5, with D possibly matching TRBD1 (5 bases). V gave up 5 bases and J gave up 6 bases, with 11 bases separating them. The V gene's germline CDR1 is MNHEY and CDR2 SVGAGI. The CDR3 loop spans 13 amino acids.

The chain combines TRBV7-2 with TRBJ1-2; tentative D call: TRBD1 (6 bases). With 4 bases removed from V and 1 base from J, the gap between germline ends came to 13 bases. This CDR3 region has 15 residues. Per germline, CDR1 SGHTA and CDR2 FQGNSA. This CDR3 is CASSSGTNFNYGYTF. The DNA of the CDR3 is TGTGCCAGCAGCTCTGGGACAAATTTTAACTATGGCTACACCTTC.

The chain is built from TRBV12-3 or TRBV12-4 and TRBJ2-4; D not resolved. Trimming stripped 7 bases from V and 7 bases from J, with 14 bases between. This CDR3 comprises 13 residues. CDR3 in amino acids: CASTPVGRNIQYF. In nucleotides, the CDR3 is TGTGCCAGCACCCCGGTCGGGCGGAACATTCAGTACTTC.

In the case of this clonotype: The germline gene is not matched at one end of the junction; a read error may be the cause. The V gene is TRBV6-5, the J gene TRBJ2-3, with D possibly TRBD1 on 6 matching bases. Germline-derived CDR1 and CDR2 are MNHEY and SVGAGI. The CDR3 contains 15 residues. The chain's CDR3 is CASSYGSGERDAQCF. For the CDR3, the DNA is TGTGCCAGCAGTTACGGGTCAGGGGAGAGGGATGCGCAGTGTTTT.

The J gene is TRBJ2-4, the V gene TRBV15; the D gene is possibly TRBD2 (5 bases). This CDR3 is 18 amino acids long. CDR1 and CDR2 from the germline V gene are LNHNV and YYDKDF (reference sequence). Trimming removed 0 bases at V and 6 bases at J, with 21 bases between. The CDR3 is CATSRDPFTATEGNIQYF. Here the CDR3 DNA reads TGTGCCACCAGCAGAGATCCTTTTACTGCCACCGAGGGAAACATTCAGTACTTC.

In this sample, this clonotype turned up a few times. CDR3: CSASGTTNQPQHF. CDR3 DNA: TGCAGTGCTAGCGGGACAACCAATCAGCCCCAGCATTTT. This chain links TRBV20-1 with TRBJ1-5; D might be TRBD1 (6 bases). Trimming took 3 bases from V and 3 from J, leaving 9 bases between them. Germline V CDR1 and CDR2: DFQATT, SNEGSKA (reference sequence). The CDR3 has 13 amino acids.

Only a few counts were recorded for this clonotype. The V call is TRBV6-2 or TRBV6-3, the J call TRBJ1-2; D may be TRBD1 (6 bases). The CDR3 loop spans 16 amino acids. Trimming pared 5 bases from V and 4 bases from J, leaving 20 bases between. Germline-derived CDR1 and CDR2 are MNHEY and SVGEGT. CDR3 DNA: TGTGCCAGCAGTCCCCAGAAATGGGGGCTTATCTATGGCTACACCTTC. Protein: CASSPQKWGLIYGYTF.

This clonotype was detected ten times or more. The V call is TRBV28, the J call TRBJ2-3; 8 bases agree with TRBD1. Trimming took 10 bases from V and 1 from J; bases not matched to a gene: 10. CDR3 size: 15 residues. Germline-derived CDR1 and CDR2 are MDHEN and SYDVKM. The CDR3 loop reads CATNRQGLGTDTQYF. For the CDR3, the DNA is TGTGCCACCAATAGACAGGGGTTGGGCACAGATACGCAGTATTTT.